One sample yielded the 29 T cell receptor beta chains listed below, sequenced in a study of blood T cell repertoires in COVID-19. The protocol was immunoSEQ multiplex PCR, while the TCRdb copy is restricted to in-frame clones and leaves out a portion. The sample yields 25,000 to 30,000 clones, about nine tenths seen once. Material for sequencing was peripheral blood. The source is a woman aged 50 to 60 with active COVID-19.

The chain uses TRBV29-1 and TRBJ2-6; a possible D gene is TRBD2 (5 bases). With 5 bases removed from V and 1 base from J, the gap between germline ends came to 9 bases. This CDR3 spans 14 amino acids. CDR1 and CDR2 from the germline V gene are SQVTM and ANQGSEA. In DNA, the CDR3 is TGCAGCGTTACCACGGGGTCTGGGGCCAACGTCCTGACTTTC. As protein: CSVTTGSGANVLTF.

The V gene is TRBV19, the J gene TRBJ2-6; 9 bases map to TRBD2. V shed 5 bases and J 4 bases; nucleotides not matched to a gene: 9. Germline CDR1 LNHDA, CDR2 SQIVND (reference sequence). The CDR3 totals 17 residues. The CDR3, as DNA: TGTGCCAGTAGTCGGGTAGCGGGAGCATCCGGGGCCAACGTCCTGACTTTC. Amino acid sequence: CASSRVAGASGANVLTF.

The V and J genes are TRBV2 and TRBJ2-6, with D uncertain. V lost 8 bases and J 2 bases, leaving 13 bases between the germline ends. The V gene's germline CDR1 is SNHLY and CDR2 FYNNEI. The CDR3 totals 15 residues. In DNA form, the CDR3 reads TGTGCCAGCCGGCGGATCTACGCTGGGGCCAACGTCCTGACTTTC. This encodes CASRRIYAGANVLTF. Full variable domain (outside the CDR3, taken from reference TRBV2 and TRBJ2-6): EPEVTQTPSHQVTQMGQEVILRCVPISNHLYFYWYRQILGQKVEFLVSFYNNEISEKSEIFDDQFSVERPDGSNFTLKIRSTKLEDSAMYFCASRRIYAGANVLTFGAGSRLTVL.

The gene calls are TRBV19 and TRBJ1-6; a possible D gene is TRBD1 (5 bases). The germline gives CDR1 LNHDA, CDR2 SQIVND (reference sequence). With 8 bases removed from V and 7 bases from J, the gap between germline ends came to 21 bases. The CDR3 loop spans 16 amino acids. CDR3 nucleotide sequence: TGTGCCAGTCGCGGGGGTTCCCCCTGGGGGAATTCACCCCTCCACTTT. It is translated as CASRGGSPWGNSPLHF.

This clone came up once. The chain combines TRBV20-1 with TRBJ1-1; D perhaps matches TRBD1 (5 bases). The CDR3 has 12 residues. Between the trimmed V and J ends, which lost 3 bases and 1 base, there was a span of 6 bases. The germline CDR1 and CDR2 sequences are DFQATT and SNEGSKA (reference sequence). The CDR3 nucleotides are TGCAGTGCTAGTAGGGGGAACACTGAAGCTTTCTTT. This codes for CSASRGNTEAFF.

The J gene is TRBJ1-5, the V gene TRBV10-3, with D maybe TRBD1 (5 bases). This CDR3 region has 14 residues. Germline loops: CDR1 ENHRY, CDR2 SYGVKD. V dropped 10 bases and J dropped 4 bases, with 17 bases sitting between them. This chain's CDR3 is CATRGRTDNQPQHF. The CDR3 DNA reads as TGTGCCACTCGGGGGAGGACGGATAATCAGCCCCAGCATTTT.

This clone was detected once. CDR3 region: CASSGAVYNEQFF. The CDR3 nucleotides read TGTGCCAGCAGCGGGGCCGTCTACAATGAGCAGTTCTTC. The J gene is TRBJ2-1, the V gene TRBV5-8; D possibly corresponds to TRBD1 (5 bases). CDR1 is SGHTS, CDR2 YDEGEE, per germline. The germline V and J ends were trimmed by 4 bases and 3 bases, with 8 bases remaining between them. The CDR3 covers 13 residues.

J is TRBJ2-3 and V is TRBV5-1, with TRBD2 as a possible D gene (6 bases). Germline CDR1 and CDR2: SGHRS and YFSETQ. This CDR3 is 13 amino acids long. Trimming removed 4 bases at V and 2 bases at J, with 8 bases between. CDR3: CASSREHTDTQYF. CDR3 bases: TGCGCCAGCAGCCGGGAGCACACAGATACGCAGTATTTT.

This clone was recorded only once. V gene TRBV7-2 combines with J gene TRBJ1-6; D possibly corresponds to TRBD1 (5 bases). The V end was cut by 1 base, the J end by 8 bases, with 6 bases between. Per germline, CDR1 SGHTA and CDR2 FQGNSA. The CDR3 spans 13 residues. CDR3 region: CASSLGQYSPLHF. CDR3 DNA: TGTGCCAGCAGCTTAGGACAGTATTCACCCCTCCACTTT.

DNA of the CDR3: TGTGCCAGCAGCCCAGTTCAGGGGGCGGTAGGGGAGCAGTACTTC. It is translated as CASSPVQGAVGEQYF. V gene TRBV3-1 (or the pseudogene TRBV3-2) combines with J gene TRBJ2-7; 8 bases are shared with TRBD1. The CDR3 has 15 amino acids. The germline V gene has CDR1 LGHDT and CDR2 YNNKEL (reference sequence). J was trimmed by 7 bases and V by 4 bases; bases with no gene match: 12.

Written as DNA, the CDR3 is TGTGCCAGCAGTACGGCGAGGGACGGGAGGCAAAAACTGTTTTTT. This gives the protein CASSTARDGRQKLFF. V usage is TRBV6-5 and J usage is TRBJ1-4; possibly TRBD1 for D (5 bases). From germline, CDR1 is MNHEY and CDR2 SVGAGI. The ends were cut back, 5 bases at V and 9 bases at J, with 19 bases in the middle. This CDR3 has 15 residues.

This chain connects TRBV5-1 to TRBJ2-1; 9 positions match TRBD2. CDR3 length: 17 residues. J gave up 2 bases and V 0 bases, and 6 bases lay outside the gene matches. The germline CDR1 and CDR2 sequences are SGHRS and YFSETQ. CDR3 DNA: TGCGCCAGCAGCTTGGTGGCTAGCGGGGCCACCTACAATGAGCAGTTCTTC. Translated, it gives CASSLVASGATYNEQFF.

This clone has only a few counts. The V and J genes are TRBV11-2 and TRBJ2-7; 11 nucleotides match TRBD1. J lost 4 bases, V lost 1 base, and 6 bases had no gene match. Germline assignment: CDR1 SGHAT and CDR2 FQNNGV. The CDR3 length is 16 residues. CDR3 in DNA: TGTGCCAGCAGCTTAGTTATGGGACAGGGGGGATACGAGCAGTACTTC. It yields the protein CASSLVMGQGGYEQYF.

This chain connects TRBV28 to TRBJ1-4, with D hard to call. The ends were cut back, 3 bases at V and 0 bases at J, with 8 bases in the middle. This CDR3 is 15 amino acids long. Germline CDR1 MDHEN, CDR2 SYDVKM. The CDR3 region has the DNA TGTGCCAGCAGTTTTTTACAGCCAACTAATGAAAAACTGTTTTTT. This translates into CASSFLQPTNEKLFF.

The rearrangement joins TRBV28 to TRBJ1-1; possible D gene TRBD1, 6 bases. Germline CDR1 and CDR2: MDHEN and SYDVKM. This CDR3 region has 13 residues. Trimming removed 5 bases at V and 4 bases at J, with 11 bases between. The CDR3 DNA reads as TGTGCCAGCAGTCCAGGGGTTTTCACTGAAGCTTTCTTT. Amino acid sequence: CASSPGVFTEAFF.

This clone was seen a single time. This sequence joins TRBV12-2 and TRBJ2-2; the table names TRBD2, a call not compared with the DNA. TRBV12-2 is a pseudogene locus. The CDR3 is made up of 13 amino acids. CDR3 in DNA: TGTGCAAGTCGCTTTCTCCGGACCGGGGAGCTGTTTTTT. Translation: CASRFLRTGELFF.

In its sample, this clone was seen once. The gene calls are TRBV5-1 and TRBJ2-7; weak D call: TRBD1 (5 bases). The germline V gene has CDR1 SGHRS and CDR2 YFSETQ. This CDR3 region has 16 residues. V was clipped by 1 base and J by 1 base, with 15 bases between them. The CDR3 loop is CASSLLTAGSSYEQYF. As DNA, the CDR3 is TGCGCCAGCAGCTTGTTGACAGCTGGATCTTCCTACGAGCAGTACTTC.

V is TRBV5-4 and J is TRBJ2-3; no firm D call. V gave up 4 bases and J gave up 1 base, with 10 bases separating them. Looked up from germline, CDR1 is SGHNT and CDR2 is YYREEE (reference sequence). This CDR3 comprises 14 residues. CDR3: CASSLPTGTDTQYF. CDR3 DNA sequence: TGTGCCAGCAGCCTTCCCACGGGCACAGATACGCAGTATTTT.

Here the CDR3 reads CASKREMAGELFF. The CDR3 DNA follows: TGTGCCAGTAAGCGGGAGATGGCCGGGGAGCTGTTTTTT. J is TRBJ2-2 and V is TRBV19, with TRBD2 matching over 8 bases. With V trimmed by 7 bases and J by 6 bases, 4 bases remained unmatched. CDR1 and CDR2 from the germline V gene are LNHDA and SQIVND (reference sequence). This CDR3 has 13 residues.

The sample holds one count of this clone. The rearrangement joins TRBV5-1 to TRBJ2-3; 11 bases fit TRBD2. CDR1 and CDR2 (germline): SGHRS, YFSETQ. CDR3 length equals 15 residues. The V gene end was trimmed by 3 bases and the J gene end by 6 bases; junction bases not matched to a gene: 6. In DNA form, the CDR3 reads TGCGCCAGCAGCTCGCTAGCGGGAGGTTTCGATACGCAGTATTTT. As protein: CASSSLAGGFDTQYF.

The CDR3 loop reads CASRALHVPPYEQYF. The CDR3 DNA reads TGTGCCAGCAGGGCCCTTCATGTTCCCCCCTACGAGCAGTACTTC. V usage is TRBV27 and J usage is TRBJ2-7, with unresolved D. This CDR3 region has 15 residues. Germline values: CDR1 MNHEY, CDR2 SMNVEV (reference sequence). The V end lost 6 bases, the J end lost 2 bases, and 17 bases lay between the germline ends.

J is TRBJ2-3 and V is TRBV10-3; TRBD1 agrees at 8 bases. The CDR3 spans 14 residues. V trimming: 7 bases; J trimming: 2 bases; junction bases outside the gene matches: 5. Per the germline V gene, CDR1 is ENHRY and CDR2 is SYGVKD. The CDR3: CAITRTGTTDTQYF. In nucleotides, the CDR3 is TGTGCCATCACCCGGACAGGGACCACAGATACGCAGTATTTT.

CDR3 amino acids: CASSLMGLAGVFRATDTQYF. DNA of the CDR3: TGTGCCAGCAGCTTAATGGGCCTAGCGGGAGTCTTTCGAGCCACAGATACGCAGTATTTT. The genes are TRBV7-3 and TRBJ2-3; 10 positions match TRBD2. V gave up 1 base and J gave up 2 bases; unmatched junction bases: 15. This CDR3 has 20 residues. The germline V gene has CDR1 SGHTA and CDR2 FQGTGA.

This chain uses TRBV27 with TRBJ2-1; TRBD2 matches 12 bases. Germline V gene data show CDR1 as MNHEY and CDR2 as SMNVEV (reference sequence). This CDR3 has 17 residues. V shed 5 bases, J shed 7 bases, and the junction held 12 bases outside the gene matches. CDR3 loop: CASSARLAGVVRNEQFF. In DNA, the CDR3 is TGTGCCAGCAGTGCGAGACTAGCGGGAGTAGTACGGAATGAGCAGTTCTTC.

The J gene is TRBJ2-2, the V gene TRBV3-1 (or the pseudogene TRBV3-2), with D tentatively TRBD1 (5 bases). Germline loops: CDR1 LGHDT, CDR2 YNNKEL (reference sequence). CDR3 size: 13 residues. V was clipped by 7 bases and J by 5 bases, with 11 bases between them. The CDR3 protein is CASNPGITGELFF. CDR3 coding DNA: TGTGCCAGCAACCCAGGGATTACCGGGGAGCTGTTTTTT.

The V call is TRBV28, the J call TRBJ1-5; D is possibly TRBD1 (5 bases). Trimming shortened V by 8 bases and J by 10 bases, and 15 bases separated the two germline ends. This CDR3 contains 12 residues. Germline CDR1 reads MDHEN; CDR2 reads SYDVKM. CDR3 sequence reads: CASGVTGEPQHF. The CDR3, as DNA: TGTGCCAGCGGGGTTACGGGGGAACCCCAGCATTTT.

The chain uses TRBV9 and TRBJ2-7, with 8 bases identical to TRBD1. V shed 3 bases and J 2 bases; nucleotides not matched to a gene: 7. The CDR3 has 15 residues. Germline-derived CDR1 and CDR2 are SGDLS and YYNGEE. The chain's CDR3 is CASSASPGGAYEQYF. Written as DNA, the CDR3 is TGTGCCAGCAGCGCATCCCCAGGGGGCGCCTACGAGCAGTACTTC.

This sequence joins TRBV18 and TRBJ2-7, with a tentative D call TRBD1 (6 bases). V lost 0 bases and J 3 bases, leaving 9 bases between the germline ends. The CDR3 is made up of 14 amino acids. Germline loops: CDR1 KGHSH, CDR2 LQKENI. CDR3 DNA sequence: TGTGCCAGCTCACCACCGGTACAGGGCTACGAGCAGTACTTC. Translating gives CASSPPVQGYEQYF.

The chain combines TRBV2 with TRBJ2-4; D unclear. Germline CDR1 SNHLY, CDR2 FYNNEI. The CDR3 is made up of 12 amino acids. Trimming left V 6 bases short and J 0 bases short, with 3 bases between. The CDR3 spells CASSIAKNIQYF. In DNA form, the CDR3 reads TGTGCCAGCAGCATAGCCAAAAACATTCAGTACTTC.